One and the same sample provided the 29 T cell receptor beta chains below, sequenced in a study of spatial heterogeneity in lung cancer. The time point denotes: blood at routine non-recurrence follow-up after resection. TCRdb independently ran MiXCR on the 5' RACE reads; one entry per CDR3 protein. The data show around 45,000 distinct CDR3 sequences, with approximately 24% seen just once and 7% to 7.5% held by the top ten. Sequencing was performed on PBMCs, taken at follow-up. These receptors all stem from a female donor with early-stage non-small cell lung cancer.

The chain employs TRBV7-9 and TRBJ2-7; TRBD2 is a possible D gene (6 bases). From germline, CDR1 is SEHNR and CDR2 FQNEAQ (reference sequence). The CDR3 consists of 13 residues. V was trimmed by 5 bases and J by 7 bases, leaving 15 bases between them. In DNA, the CDR3 is TGTGCCAGCAGCCCTTACCTAGCGAGGGAGCAGTACTTC. Its translation is CASSPYLAREQYF.

The rearrangement uses TRBV7-2 and TRBJ2-2; TRBD2 is a possible D gene (6 bases). The germline V and J ends were trimmed by 0 bases and 0 bases, with 11 bases remaining between them. Germline CDR1 and CDR2: SGHTA and FQGNSA. CDR3 length equals 17 residues. CDR3 in amino acids: CASSLAGGNANTGELFF. CDR3 nucleotides: TGTGCCAGCAGCTTAGCTGGAGGGAACGCGAACACCGGGGAGCTGTTTTTT.

The V and J genes are TRBV3-1 and TRBJ2-3; 8 bases are shared with TRBD2. The germline V gene has CDR1 LGHDT and CDR2 YNNKEL (reference sequence). The CDR3 runs to 16 residues. V trimming: 0 bases; J trimming: 5 bases; junction bases outside the gene matches: 7. CDR3 DNA: TGTGCCAGCAGCCAAGACCCAGCGGGGGCGGGAGATACGCAGTATTTT. This sequence encodes CASSQDPAGAGDTQYF.

The chain combines TRBV5-1 with TRBJ1-6; D might be TRBD1 (5 bases). This CDR3 comprises 16 residues. V was shortened by 0 bases and J by 6 bases, with 13 bases between the two germline ends. Germline CDR1 is SGHRS and CDR2 is YFSETQ. Written as DNA, the CDR3 is TGCGCCAGCAGCTTGGACCTCTCGAGGGGTAATTCACCCCTCCACTTT. It specifies CASSLDLSRGNSPLHF.

This clonotype was seen a few times. V is TRBV11-3 and J is TRBJ2-5; D assignment may be TRBD1 or TRBD2 (5 bases each). V gave up 0 bases and J gave up 2 bases, with 10 bases separating them. Per the germline V gene, CDR1 is SGHNT and CDR2 is YENEEA. This CDR3 spans 15 amino acids. CDR3: CASSLDFGGQETQYF. As DNA, the CDR3 is TGTGCCAGCAGCTTAGATTTTGGGGGACAAGAGACCCAGTACTTC.

The rearrangement joins TRBV9 to TRBJ1-1; no clear D gene. The CDR3 length is 12 residues. Germline V gene sequence: CDR1 SGDLS, CDR2 YYNGEE. V gave up 8 bases and J gave up 1 base, with 9 bases separating them. CDR3 DNA: TGTGCCAGTAGTTTCGGGAACACTGAAGCTTTCTTT. Translation: CASSFGNTEAFF. Filled out from reference TRBV9 and TRBJ1-1, the complete variable domain reads DSGVTQTPKHLITATGQRVTLRCSPRSGDLSVYWYQQSLDQGLQFLIQYYNGEERAKGNILERFSAQQFPDLHSELNLSSLELGDSALYFCASSFGNTEAFFGQGTRLTVV.

The table lists this clonotype with a few counts. The rearrangement links TRBV7-3 to TRBJ2-7; 10 bases agree with TRBD1. Trimming cost V 5 bases and J 1 base; bases outside gene matches: 23. CDR1 is SGHTA and CDR2 is FQGTGA in the germline V gene. This CDR3 is built from 21 residues. CDR3 sequence: CASSVRQRQGASLVLSYEQYV. DNA for the CDR3: TGTGCCAGCAGCGTAAGGCAAAGACAGGGGGCGAGTCTTGTCCTTTCCTACGAGCAGTACGTC.

This clonotype was recorded a few times. The chain couples TRBV6-2 or TRBV6-3 to TRBJ2-2, with D possibly TRBD2 on 6 matching bases. The CDR3 has 12 amino acids. Per the germline V gene, CDR1 is MNHEY and CDR2 is SVGEGT. V was pared by 8 bases and J by 7 bases, with 11 bases between. CDR3 residues: CASLRGFGELFF. In nucleotides, the CDR3 is TGTGCCAGCTTACGGGGGTTCGGGGAGCTGTTTTTT.

This clonotype was recorded at least ten times. This sequence joins TRBV7-2 and TRBJ2-2; possibly TRBD2 for D (5 bases). The CDR3 has 14 amino acids. V dropped 4 bases and J dropped 4 bases, with 10 bases sitting between them. In germline, CDR1 is SGHTA, CDR2 FQGNSA. This CDR3 is CASSSGLFTGELFF. The CDR3 nucleotides are TGTGCCAGCAGCTCCGGACTCTTCACCGGGGAGCTGTTTTTT.

V usage is TRBV4-1 and J usage is TRBJ2-1; TRBD2 matches 11 bases. This CDR3 contains 19 residues. Germline values: CDR1 MGHRA, CDR2 YSYEKL. The junction had 12 bases not matched to a gene; V was cut back by 5 bases and J by 0 bases. The CDR3 coding sequence is TGCGCCAGCAGCTTTTCCGGGACTAGCGGCAGTAGCTCCTACAATGAGCAGTTCTTC. Amino acids: CASSFSGTSGSSSYNEQFF.

This clonotype has a handful of counts. V and J are TRBV5-5 and TRBJ1-4, with a tentative D call TRBD1 (5 bases). CDR1 and CDR2 from the germline V gene are SGHKS and YYEKEE (reference sequence). Deletions cut 3 bases from V and 8 bases from J, with 14 bases between. The CDR3 covers 14 residues. CDR3 region: CASSYGTPGEKLFF. The CDR3 DNA is TGTGCCAGCAGCTACGGGACGCCGGGCGAAAAACTGTTTTTT.

The genes are TRBV5-6 and TRBJ2-5; TRBD2 matches at 10 bases. The length of the CDR3 is 19 residues. The germline CDR1 and CDR2 sequences are SGHDT and YYEEEE. V lost 3 bases to trimming and J lost 2 bases; unmatched junction nucleotides: 16. The CDR3 loop is CASSSNTAGGPSVQETQYF. CDR3 coding DNA: TGTGCCAGCAGCTCAAACACAGCGGGAGGGCCCTCGGTGCAAGAGACCCAGTACTTC.

The V call is TRBV5-1, the J call TRBJ1-2, with 9 bases identical to TRBD1. The V segment lost 3 bases and the J segment 8 bases; nucleotides outside the gene matches: 8. The CDR3 runs 14 residues. The germline CDR1 and CDR2 sequences are SGHRS and YFSETQ. The CDR3 DNA follows: TGCGCCAGCAGCTCCGGGACAGGGATTTACGGCTACACCTTC. Protein: CASSSGTGIYGYTF.

The gene calls are TRBV2 and TRBJ2-1; possibly TRBD2 for D (6 bases). Trimming cost V 6 bases and J 4 bases, with 19 bases left between them. The V gene's germline CDR1 is SNHLY and CDR2 FYNNEI. The CDR3 covers 16 residues. The CDR3 region is CASSDHGGRRYNEQFF. The DNA for the CDR3 is TGTGCCAGCAGCGACCACGGGGGACGTAGGTACAATGAGCAGTTCTTC.

In its sample, this clonotype was seen many times. The chain is built from TRBV6-6 and TRBJ1-2; D is uncertain. Trimming removed 7 bases from V and 8 bases from J, with 11 bases in between. From germline, CDR1 is MNHNY and CDR2 SVGAGI (reference sequence). The CDR3 sequence is 11 residues long. The CDR3 DNA follows: TGTGCCAGCACCATTTCTAACGGCTACACCTTC. Amino acid sequence: CASTISNGYTF.

V is TRBV5-1 and J is TRBJ2-1; no definite D call. The V and J ends lost 4 bases and 10 bases respectively, with 12 bases between them. The CDR3 consists of 12 residues. Germline V lookup: CDR1 SGHRS, CDR2 YFSETQ. The CDR3 region has the DNA TGCGCCAGCAGCGCGTTAATGGAGGAGCAGTTCTTC. Encoded protein: CASSALMEEQFF. Full variable domain (remainder filled in from reference TRBV5-1 and TRBJ2-1): KAGVTQTPRYLIKTRGQQVTLSCSPISGHRSVSWYQQTPGQGLQFLFEYFSETQRNKGNFPGRFSGRQFSNSRSEMNVSTLELGDSALYLCASSALMEEQFFGPGTRLTVL.

This clonotype turned up a few times. This sequence joins TRBV7-2 and TRBJ2-5; 8 nucleotides match TRBD2. This CDR3 spans 16 amino acids. V shed 1 base and J 1 base; nucleotides not matched to a gene: 5. Germline V gives CDR1 SGHTA, CDR2 FQGNSA. CDR3 sequence: CASSLDSGGAQETQYF. The CDR3 DNA reads as TGTGCCAGCAGCTTAGATTCGGGGGGGGCCCAAGAGACCCAGTACTTC.

This clonotype has just a few counts. This chain uses TRBV20-1 with TRBJ2-2; TRBD2 aligns across 8 bases. Germline V gives CDR1 DFQATT, CDR2 SNEGSKA (reference sequence). V dropped 1 base and J dropped 4; count of bases not matched to a gene: 5. The CDR3 covers 15 residues. The CDR3 nucleotides are TGCAGTGCTAGAGTAGCGGGAAAAGGCACCGGGGAGCTGTTTTTT. Translated, it gives CSARVAGKGTGELFF.

The chain couples TRBV6-5 to TRBJ2-5, with 7 bases that match TRBD1. This CDR3 contains 14 residues. Germline V gene lookup returns CDR1 MNHEY and CDR2 SVGAGI. V lost 2 bases to trimming and J lost 5 bases; unmatched junction nucleotides: 5. The chain's CDR3 is CASSYRTGTETQYF. The CDR3 bases are TGTGCCAGCAGTTACCGGACAGGTACGGAGACCCAGTACTTC.

The table lists this clonotype with a few counts. The chain combines TRBV7-2 with TRBJ2-5; 10 positions agree with TRBD2. This CDR3 is built from 16 residues. With V trimmed by 5 bases and J by 1 base, 7 bases remained unmatched. Germline V gene data show CDR1 as SGHTA and CDR2 as FQGNSA. Here the CDR3 DNA reads TGTGCCAGCAGCCGACCTAGCGGGGGCCGCCAAGAGACCCAGTACTTC. It is translated as CASSRPSGGRQETQYF.

This clonotype was recorded at least ten times. The CDR3 coding sequence is TGTGCCAGCAGCCGTGGAACTGGAAACACCATATATTTT. As protein: CASSRGTGNTIYF. V is TRBV3-1 and J is TRBJ1-3; D not certain. Trimming cost V 4 bases and J 2 bases, with 6 bases left between them. The CDR3 runs 13 residues. From germline, CDR1 is LGHDT and CDR2 YNNKEL (reference sequence).

This clonotype was recorded a few times. The J gene is TRBJ2-7, the V gene TRBV6-2 or TRBV6-3; 13 nucleotides align to TRBD2. The germline gives CDR1 MNHEY, CDR2 SVGEGT. The CDR3 is 17 amino acids. Losses at the gene ends were 0 bases for V and 3 bases for J; bases not matched to a gene: 5. In nucleotides, the CDR3 is TGTGCCAGCAGTTACTCCACTAGCGGGAGGGTTGGCTACGAGCAGTACTTC. Protein sequence: CASSYSTSGRVGYEQYF.

This rearrangement joins TRBV5-1 to TRBJ1-1, with D perhaps matching TRBD1 (5 bases). Trimming left V 2 bases short and J 7 bases short, with 15 bases between. Germline V gives CDR1 SGHRS, CDR2 YFSETQ. The CDR3 totals 14 residues. CDR3 sequence: CASSLSPQQDEAFF. CDR3 nucleotide sequence: TGCGCCAGCAGCTTATCACCCCAACAGGATGAAGCTTTCTTT.

This clonotype was counted only a few times. The chain is built from TRBV3-1 and TRBJ1-1, with 7 bases that match TRBD1. With 2 bases clipped from V and 4 bases from J, the junction kept 1 base outside the gene matches. Germline V gene lookup returns CDR1 LGHDT and CDR2 YNNKEL (reference sequence). This CDR3 spans 13 amino acids. CDR3 nucleotides: TGTGCCAGCAGCCAAACAGGGGCCACTGAAGCTTTCTTT. The encoded protein is CASSQTGATEAFF.

The chain employs TRBV19 and TRBJ2-3; D remains ambiguous. The CDR3 consists of 14 residues. Trimming shortened V by 5 bases and J by 2 bases, and 11 bases separated the two germline ends. Germline lookup yields CDR1 LNHDA and CDR2 SQIVND (reference sequence). CDR3 sequence reads: CASSPFESTDTQYF. The CDR3, as DNA: TGTGCCAGTAGTCCCTTTGAATCCACAGATACGCAGTATTTT.

As regards this clonotype: This may arise from a read error, as a much more abundant clone is one base away. CDR3 in amino acids: CASGSTGGKEGYTF. CDR3 DNA: TGTGCCAGCGGCTCCACAGGGGGGAAGGAAGGCTACACCTTC. The chain combines TRBV12-3 or TRBV12-4 with TRBJ1-2; 8 bases map to TRBD1. The CDR3 runs to 14 residues. V shed 8 bases, J shed 8 bases, and the junction held 13 bases outside the gene matches.

The chain has TRBV5-1 and TRBJ1-2; D gene unclear. The germline V gene encodes CDR1 SGHRS and CDR2 YFSETQ. The CDR3 is 13 residues long. Trimming took off 0 bases at V and 9 bases at J, with 12 bases between the two ends. This chain's CDR3 is CASSLDGGRRYTF. Written as DNA, the CDR3 is TGCGCCAGCAGCTTGGATGGCGGTAGACGCTACACCTTC. Drawing the rest from reference TRBV5-1 and TRBJ1-2, the complete variable domain is KAGVTQTPRYLIKTRGQQVTLSCSPISGHRSVSWYQQTPGQGLQFLFEYFSETQRNKGNFPGRFSGRQFSNSRSEMNVSTLELGDSALYLCASSLDGGRRYTFGSGTRLTVV.

V gene TRBV20-1 combines with J gene TRBJ2-7; perhaps TRBD1 as D (6 bases). The CDR3 loop spans 13 amino acids. Germline V gene data show CDR1 as DFQATT and CDR2 as SNEGSKA (reference sequence). Between the trimmed V and J ends, which lost 1 base and 5 bases, there was a span of 12 bases. CDR3 residues: CSARVLRGHEQYV. CDR3 DNA sequence: TGCAGTGCTAGAGTCCTCAGGGGCCACGAGCAGTACGTC.

The gene calls are TRBV5-1 and TRBJ2-1; 14 nucleotides line up with TRBD2. Per germline, CDR1 SGHRS and CDR2 YFSETQ. The CDR3 runs to 15 residues. The V and J ends lost 4 bases and 12 bases, in that order; junction bases with no gene match: 9. CDR3 loop: CASSLLTSGGAGQFF. The CDR3 region has the DNA TGCGCCAGCAGCCTTCTGACTAGCGGGGGGGCCGGGCAGTTCTTC.